Listed below are T cell receptor beta chains from one sample, sequenced in a study of T cells in Graves' hyperthyroidism and ophthalmopathy. TCRdb re-analysed the multiplex PCR reads in MiXCR, keeping a single row per CDR3 protein. The profile shows roughly 330,000 distinct CDR3 sequences, 16% of them singletons. The source material was blood. The receptors were sampled from a man in his thirties or forties with Graves' hyperthyroidism. Both conserved end residues are part of each CDR3. The order of the fields is V gene, J gene, CDR3 length, clone size, D gene, CDR3 DNA, CDR3 protein. A D gene is named only where the DNA matches it firmly. For some rows the clone size is stated as once, few or many, or as a class when expanded; others skip it.

TRBV14	TRBJ2-7	13	-	TRBD1	TGTGCCAGCAGCGGACAGGGCCGTTGGGAGCAGTACTTC	CASSGQGRWEQYF
TRBV10-1	TRBJ2-5	14	many	TRBD1	TGCGCCAGCAGTGAGGGCAGGGGGTTGGAGACCCAGTACTTC	CASSEGRGLETQYF
TRBV7-8	TRBJ2-3	14	many	-	TGTGCCAGCAGCTTAGACAGAGAATCAGATACGCAGTATTTT	CASSLDRESDTQYF
TRBV6-1	TRBJ2-7	14	few	-	TGTGCCAGCAGTCTTACAGGGTGGGGTTACGAGCAGTACTTC	CASSLTGWGYEQYF
TRBV3-1	TRBJ2-7	14	-	TRBD1	TGTGCCAGCAGCCAAGGGGACAGGTACTACGAGCAGTACTTC	CASSQGDRYYEQYF
TRBV11-2	TRBJ2-7	13	many	TRBD2	TGTGCCAGCAGCCGGGGAGGGACCCACGAGCAGTACTTC	CASSRGGTHEQYF
TRBV29-1	TRBJ2-7	15	-	-	TGCAGCGTTGGGGGGGTTGACTGGGGCTCCTACGAGCAGTACTTC	CSVGGVDWGSYEQYF
TRBV4-1	TRBJ2-3	15	few	-	TGCGCCAGCAGCCAAGCTAGCGTCCGCACAGATACGCAGTATTTT	CASSQASVRTDTQYF
TRBV6-2/TRBV6-3	TRBJ1-5	15	-	TRBD1	TGTGCCAGCAGTCGGGACAGAGCCACCAATCAGCCCCAGCATTTT	CASSRDRATNQPQHF
TRBV7-9	TRBJ1-1	13	many	-	TGTGCCAGCGGACGGGTGGCGAACACTGAAGCTTTCTTT	CASGRVANTEAFF